A single sample gave rise to the 23 T cell receptor beta chains below, sequenced in a study of early T cells in non-severe SARS-CoV-2 infection. Using its own MiXCR run on the 5' RACE reads, TCRdb lists one record per CDR3 protein. There are about 66,000 distinct CDR3 sequences in the sample; around 13% occur only once, and 7.5% to 9% lies in the top ten. The sequencing input was whole blood. The receptors stem from an adult who was a healthcare worker with PCR-confirmed SARS-CoV-2 infection or an uninfected control (not recorded which).

This clonotype was observed a handful of times. The rearrangement links TRBV12-5 to TRBJ2-2, with 9 bases matching TRBD1. The CDR3 is made up of 17 amino acids. Trimming took 6 bases from V and 4 from J; bases not matched to a gene: 12. The V gene's germline CDR1 is LGHNT and CDR2 FRNRAP. The CDR3 nucleotides read TGTGCTAGTGGCCTAACCACAGGGGGCGCGGGCACCGGGGAGCTGTTTTTT. As protein: CASGLTTGGAGTGELFF.

The rearrangement links TRBV6-5 to TRBJ2-2, with 10 nucleotides matching TRBD2. The germline gives CDR1 MNHEY, CDR2 SVGAGI. The CDR3 loop spans 17 amino acids. J gave up 4 bases and V 7 bases, and 12 bases lay outside the gene matches. CDR3 bases: TGTGCCAGCAAAGGCAGAAGAGGACTAGCGGCCACCGGGGAGCTGTTTTTT. The encoded protein is CASKGRRGLAATGELFF.

The chain combines TRBV14 with TRBJ1-6; 9 positions agree with TRBD1. With 4 bases clipped from V and 7 bases from J, the junction kept 5 bases outside the gene matches. There are 15 residues in the CDR3. The germline gives CDR1 SGHDN, CDR2 FVKESK. CDR3 in amino acids: CASSLQGARNSPLHF. CDR3 sequence (DNA): TGTGCCAGCAGCCTACAGGGGGCTCGCAATTCACCCCTCCACTTT.

The chain joins TRBV29-1 to TRBJ2-7, with 7 bases fitting TRBD1. CDR1 and CDR2 (germline): SQVTM, ANQGSEA. V lost 6 bases, J lost 3 bases, and 5 bases stayed unmatched. The CDR3 is 12 residues long. The DNA for the CDR3 is TGCAGCGTCAGACAGGGAATCTACGAGCAGTACTTC. The encoded protein is CSVRQGIYEQYF.

The chain has TRBV29-1 and TRBJ2-4; D gene uncertain. This CDR3 is 12 amino acids long. Germline CDR1 and CDR2: SQVTM and ANQGSEA. V was clipped by 4 bases and J by 1 base, with 5 bases between them. In nucleotides, the CDR3 is TGCAGCGTTGGGGTCGCCAAAAACATTCAGTACTTC. It yields the protein CSVGVAKNIQYF. The whole variable domain, filled in from reference TRBV29-1 and TRBJ2-4, reads SAVISQKPSRDICQRGTSLTIQCQVDSQVTMMFWYRQQPGQSLTLIATANQGSEATYESGFVIDKFPISRPNLTFSTLTVSNMSPEDSSIYLCSVGVAKNIQYFGAGTRLSVL.

This clonotype was seen a handful of times. This CDR3 is CASSLDGTSTDTQYF. DNA of the CDR3: TGTGCCAGCAGCTTAGACGGGACCAGCACAGATACGCAGTATTTT. The rearrangement joins TRBV7-2 to TRBJ2-3; D possibly matches TRBD1 or TRBD2 (5 bases each). The CDR3 spans 15 residues. V was clipped by 1 base and J by 0 bases, with 8 bases between them. Looked up from germline, CDR1 is SGHTA and CDR2 is FQGNSA.

This clonotype has more than one count but fewer than ten. V and J are TRBV15 and TRBJ1-1, with TRBD1 matching over 7 bases. Per the germline V gene, CDR1 is LNHNV and CDR2 is YYDKDF (reference sequence). V was pared by 0 bases and J by 5 bases, with 6 bases of the junction left unmatched. The CDR3 extends over 15 amino acids. CDR3 amino acids: CATSRDLAGGTEAFF. CDR3 in DNA: TGTGCCACCAGCAGAGATCTGGCAGGGGGGACTGAAGCTTTCTTT.

The chain recombines TRBV11-3 with TRBJ2-2; 8 bases align to TRBD2. J lost 2 bases, V lost 5 bases, and 10 bases had no gene match. The germline V gene has CDR1 SGHNT and CDR2 YENEEA. This CDR3 has 17 residues. CDR3 sequence reads: CASSPSGLAGNTGELFF. The DNA of the CDR3 is TGTGCCAGCAGCCCGAGTGGGCTAGCGGGCAACACCGGGGAGCTGTTTTTT.

This clonotype was seen ten or more times. J is TRBJ2-1 and V is TRBV2; D gene unclear. The germline CDR1 and CDR2 sequences are SNHLY and FYNNEI. The CDR3 sequence is 13 residues long. The V and J ends lost 9 bases and 7 bases respectively, with 16 bases between them. CDR3 loop: CARTRQTSNEQFF. In DNA, the CDR3 is TGTGCCAGAACCAGACAAACTTCGAATGAGCAGTTCTTC.

The chain uses TRBV20-1 and TRBJ2-7; TRBD2 matches 7 bases. CDR3 length: 12 amino acids. V lost 7 bases and J lost 3; bases outside the gene matches: 6. Germline loops: CDR1 DFQATT, CDR2 SNEGSKA (reference sequence). The CDR3 spells CSGEGAGYEQYF. The CDR3 coding sequence is TGCAGTGGGGAGGGCGCCGGCTACGAGCAGTACTTC.

This clonotype was counted a few times. J is TRBJ2-1 and V is TRBV5-4; TRBD1 matches at 7 bases. The CDR3 covers 16 residues. With V trimmed by 4 bases and J by 2 bases, 9 bases remained unmatched. CDR1 and CDR2 (germline): SGHNT, YYREEE (reference sequence). The CDR3 loop is CASSLQDRAPYNEQFF. CDR3 DNA: TGTGCCAGCAGCCTCCAAGACAGGGCACCCTACAATGAGCAGTTCTTC.

The rearrangement uses TRBV20-1 and TRBJ2-5; tentative D call: TRBD1 (6 bases). The germline V and J ends were trimmed by 5 bases and 1 base, with 11 bases remaining between them. The CDR3 contains 13 residues. Germline CDR1 and CDR2: DFQATT and SNEGSKA (reference sequence). CDR3 coding DNA: TGCAGTGCTTGCCGGACAGCCCAAGAGACCCAGTACTTC. The encoded protein is CSACRTAQETQYF.

Concerning this clonotype: A read error may produce the germline difference seen at one junction end. The rearrangement uses TRBV7-6 and TRBJ2-7; no reliable D call. The CDR3 runs 14 residues. CDR1 and CDR2 from the germline V gene are SGHVS and FNYEAQ. The DNA of the CDR3 is TGTGCCAGCAGCTTAGGTCGGGTCTCCTCCGAGCAGTACTTC. The encoded protein is CASSLGRVSSEQYF.

The chain combines TRBV4-3 with TRBJ2-3; D is uncertain. CDR3 length: 15 amino acids. The germline V gene has CDR1 LGHNA and CDR2 YSLEER. The V end was cut by 1 base, the J end by 5 bases, with 13 bases between. The CDR3 is CASSQVGLVKDTQYF. The CDR3 nucleotides are TGCGCCAGCAGCCAAGTCGGGCTAGTAAAAGATACGCAGTATTTT.

Remarks on this clonotype: One base away lies a much larger clone, so this may be a sequencing read error. This chain links TRBV3-1 with TRBJ1-1, with D maybe TRBD1 (6 bases). Germline assignment: CDR1 LGHDT and CDR2 YNNKEL (reference sequence). The CDR3 runs 14 residues. Trimming cost V 1 base and J 5 bases, with 11 bases left between them. CDR3 region: CASSQVWGQTEAFF. CDR3 coding DNA: TGTGCCAGCAGCCAAGTTTGGGGGCAGACTGAAGCTTTCTTT.

In this sample, this clonotype turned up a few times. The CDR3 nucleotides read TGTGCCAGCAGACCTCCCGGCGGAGGGTCTCACGAGCAGTACTTC. This codes for CASRPPGGGSHEQYF. The chain has TRBV28 and TRBJ2-7; D is perhaps TRBD2 (6 bases). Trimming cost V 6 bases and J 5 bases, with 20 bases left between them. The CDR3 contains 15 residues. Germline-derived CDR1 and CDR2 are MDHEN and SYDVKM. Full variable domain (outside the CDR3, taken from reference TRBV28 and TRBJ2-7): DVKVTQSSRYLVKRTGEKVFLECVQDMDHENMFWYRQDPGLGLRLIYFSYDVKMKEKGDIPEGYSVSREKKERFSLILESASTNQTSMYLCASRPPGGGSHEQYFGPGTRLTVT.

The J gene is TRBJ1-1, the V gene TRBV27, with TRBD1 matching 8 bases. This CDR3 is built from 15 residues. The germline V gene has CDR1 MNHEY and CDR2 SMNVEV (reference sequence). After removal of 5 bases from V and 2 bases from J, the junction contained 7 bases not matched to a gene. The CDR3 is CASSLGTGGNTEAFF. CDR3 nucleotide sequence: TGTGCCAGCAGTCTAGGGACAGGCGGTAACACTGAAGCTTTCTTT.

This clonotype was seen a handful of times. V is TRBV29-1 and J is TRBJ2-5, with D perhaps given as TRBD1 or TRBD2 (6 bases each). There are 12 residues in the CDR3. Trimming pared 7 bases from V and 4 bases from J, leaving 13 bases between. Germline V CDR1 and CDR2: SQVTM, ANQGSEA. CDR3 residues: CSGDGGGETQYF. For the CDR3, the DNA is TGCAGCGGGGACGGAGGGGGAGAGACCCAGTACTTC.

Only a few counts were recorded for this clonotype. The J gene is TRBJ2-5, the V gene TRBV9; tentative D call: TRBD1 (6 bases). Germline loops: CDR1 SGDLS, CDR2 YYNGEE. Between the trimmed V and J ends, which lost 3 bases and 1 base, there was a span of 10 bases. The CDR3 is 14 amino acids. The CDR3 loop reads CASSETGFQETQYF. CDR3 bases: TGTGCCAGCAGCGAGACAGGTTTCCAAGAGACCCAGTACTTC.

A word on this clonotype: One end of the junction varies from germline; a read error may be responsible. The chain joins TRBV12-3 or TRBV12-4 to TRBJ1-4; D is undetermined. This CDR3 is 13 amino acids long. The CDR3 nucleotides read TGTGCCAGCAGTTCTCCTCCGGGCGAAATACTGTTTTTT. It translates to CASSSPPGEILFF.

For this clonotype: The junction differs from germline at one of its ends, possibly a read error. J is TRBJ2-2 and V is TRBV28; D is uncertain. There are 11 residues in the CDR3. Germline CDR1 is MDHEN and CDR2 is SYDVKM. The CDR3, as DNA: TGTGCCAGCAGGAACCCCGGGGAGCTGTTTTTT. This sequence encodes CASRNPGELFF.

V is TRBV9 and J is TRBJ2-7, with D perhaps matching TRBD2 (7 bases). Trimming took 4 bases from V and 0 from J, leaving 17 bases between them. The CDR3 is 16 amino acids. Germline CDR1 reads SGDLS; CDR2 reads YYNGEE. The CDR3 sequence is CASSPRGGRFSYEQYF. CDR3 in DNA: TGTGCCAGCAGCCCGAGGGGGGGGCGATTCTCCTACGAGCAGTACTTC.

V usage is TRBV28 and J usage is TRBJ1-1; 7 nucleotides match TRBD1. The junction had 20 bases not matched to a gene; V was cut back by 7 bases and J by 6 bases. The CDR3 runs 17 residues. Germline CDR1 and CDR2: MDHEN and SYDVKM. This chain's CDR3 is CASNLGPSGGRAPEAFF. The CDR3 nucleotides read TGTGCCAGCAACCTGGGGCCTTCAGGGGGGCGGGCACCTGAAGCTTTCTTT.